These T cell receptor beta chains were read from a single sample in a study of cytomegalovirus exposure and HLA in healthy donors. Sequencing was performed with immunoSEQ multiplex PCR; in TCRdb, only in-frame clones are kept and a portion is missing. This sample has approximately 120,000 clones, with 77% found just once. The sample was PBMCs. Source of these receptors: a woman aged 40 to 49 in good health and CMV-seropositive. The CDR3 runs from the conserved cysteine through the conserved F or W. The D gene is left open where the match is weak. For some rows the clone size is stated as once, few or many, or as a class when expanded; others skip it.

>TRBV6-5|TRBJ2-4|.|16|many
CASSYGGGVAKNIQYF
TGTGCCAGCAGTTACGGGGGGGGCGTCGCCAAAAACATTCAGTACTTC
>TRBV4-1|TRBJ2-7|.|16|.
CASSQELRLAGYEQYF
TGCGCCAGCAGCCAAGAACTTCGGCTAGCAGGTTACGAGCAGTACTTC
>TRBV28|TRBJ2-2|TRBD2|16|.
CASSLSGGGNTGELFF
TGTGCCAGCAGTTTATCGGGAGGGGGGAACACCGGGGAGCTGTTTTTT
>TRBV5-4|TRBJ1-3|.|14|.
CASSLPGRGNTIYF
TGTGCCAGCAGCTTACCAGGGAGGGGAAACACCATATATTTT
>TRBV6-5|TRBJ1-6|.|15|.
CASSYLGRGYSPLHF
TGTGCCAGCAGTTACTTAGGCAGGGGTTATTCACCCCTCCACTTT
>TRBV25-1|TRBJ2-5|.|13|.
CASSVRVRETQYF
TGTGCCAGCAGTGTCCGCGTCCGGGAGACCCAGTACTTC
>TRBV5-4|TRBJ2-3|TRBD1|15|.
CASSSRQGAEDTQYF
TGTGCCAGCAGCTCTCGACAGGGGGCAGAGGATACGCAGTATTTT
>TRBV29-1|TRBJ2-1|TRBD1|15|.
CSASKPGQGSNEQFF
TGCAGCGCGTCAAAACCGGGACAGGGGTCTAATGAGCAGTTCTTC
>TRBV5-4|TRBJ1-4|.|14|few
CASSLKQANEKLFF
TGTGCCAGCAGCTTGAAGCAGGCTAATGAAAAACTGTTTTTT
>TRBV29-1|TRBJ1-2|.|13|.
CSVYRHYNYGYTF
TGCAGCGTTTACCGACATTATAACTATGGCTACACCTTC
>TRBV2|TRBJ2-3|.|15|.
CASKFIAASTDTQYF
TGTGCCAGCAAATTTATAGCGGCTAGCACAGATACGCAGTATTTT
>TRBV4-1|TRBJ1-4|TRBD1|17|many
CASSQRLPGTGGEKLFF
TGCGCCAGCAGCCAAAGACTCCCCGGGACAGGGGGCGAAAAACTGTTTTTT
>TRBV5-1|TRBJ2-7|.|14|.
CASSLLTVTYEQYF
TGCGCCAGCAGCTTGTTAACAGTTACCTACGAGCAGTACTTC
>TRBV6-1|TRBJ1-5|.|13|few
CASSARGDQPQHF
TGTGCCAGCAGTGCCCGGGGGGATCAGCCCCAGCATTTT
>TRBV29-1|TRBJ2-1|.|14|.
CSHSVGGDAGEQFF
TGCAGCCATTCCGTGGGGGGAGACGCGGGTGAGCAGTTCTTC